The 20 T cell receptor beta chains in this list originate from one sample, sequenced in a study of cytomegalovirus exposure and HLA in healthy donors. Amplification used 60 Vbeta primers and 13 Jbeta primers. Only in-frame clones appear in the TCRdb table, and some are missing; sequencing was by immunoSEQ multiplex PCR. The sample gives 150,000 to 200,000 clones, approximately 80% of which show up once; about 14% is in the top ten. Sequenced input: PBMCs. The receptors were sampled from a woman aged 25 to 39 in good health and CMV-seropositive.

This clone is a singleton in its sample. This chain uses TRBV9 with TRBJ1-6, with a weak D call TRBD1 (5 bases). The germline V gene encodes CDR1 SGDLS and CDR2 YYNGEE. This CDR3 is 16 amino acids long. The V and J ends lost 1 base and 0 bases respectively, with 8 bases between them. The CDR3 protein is CASSVTDSSYNSPLHF. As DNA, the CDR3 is TGTGCCAGCAGCGTAACCGACAGCTCCTATAATTCACCCCTCCACTTT.

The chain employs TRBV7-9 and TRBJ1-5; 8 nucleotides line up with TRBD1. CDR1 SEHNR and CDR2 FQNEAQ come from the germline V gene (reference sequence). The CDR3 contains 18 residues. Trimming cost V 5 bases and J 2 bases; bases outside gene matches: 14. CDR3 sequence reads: CASSPGTGFLYGNQPQHF. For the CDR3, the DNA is TGTGCCAGCAGCCCCGGGACAGGATTCTTGTATGGCAATCAGCCCCAGCATTTT.

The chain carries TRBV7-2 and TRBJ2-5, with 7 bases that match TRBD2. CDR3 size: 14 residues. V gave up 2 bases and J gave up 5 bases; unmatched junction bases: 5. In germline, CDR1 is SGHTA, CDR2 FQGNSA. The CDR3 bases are TGTGCCAGCAGCTTACGGGTTAGCGGGGAGACCCAGTACTTC. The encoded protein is CASSLRVSGETQYF. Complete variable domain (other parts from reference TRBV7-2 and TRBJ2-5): GAGVSQSPSNKVTEKGKDVELRCDPISGHTALYWYRQSLGQGLEFLIYFQGNSAPDKSGLPSDRFSAERTGGSVSTLTIQRTQQEDSAVYLCASSLRVSGETQYFGPGTRLLVL.

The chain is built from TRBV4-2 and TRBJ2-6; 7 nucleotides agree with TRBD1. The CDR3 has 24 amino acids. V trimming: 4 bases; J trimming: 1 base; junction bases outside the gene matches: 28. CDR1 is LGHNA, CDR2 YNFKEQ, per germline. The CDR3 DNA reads TGTGCCAGCAGCCTCCCCCGCTCAGGACCGGACACAGGGGACAAGATTTCTGGGGCCAACGTCCTGACTTTC. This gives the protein CASSLPRSGPDTGDKISGANVLTF.

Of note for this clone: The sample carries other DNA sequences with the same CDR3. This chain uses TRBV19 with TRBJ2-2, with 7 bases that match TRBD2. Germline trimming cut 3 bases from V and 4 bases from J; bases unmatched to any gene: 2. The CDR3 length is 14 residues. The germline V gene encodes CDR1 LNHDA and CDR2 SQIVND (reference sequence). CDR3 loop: CASSISSGTGELFF. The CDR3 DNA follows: TGTGCCAGTAGTATTTCTAGCGGCACCGGGGAGCTGTTTTTT.

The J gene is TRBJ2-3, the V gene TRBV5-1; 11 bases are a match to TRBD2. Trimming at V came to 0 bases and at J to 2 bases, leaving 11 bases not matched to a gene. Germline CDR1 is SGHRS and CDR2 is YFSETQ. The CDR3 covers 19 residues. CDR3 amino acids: CASSLVLLAGARPTDTQYF. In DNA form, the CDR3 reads TGCGCCAGCAGCTTGGTTTTACTAGCGGGAGCTAGACCCACAGATACGCAGTATTTT.

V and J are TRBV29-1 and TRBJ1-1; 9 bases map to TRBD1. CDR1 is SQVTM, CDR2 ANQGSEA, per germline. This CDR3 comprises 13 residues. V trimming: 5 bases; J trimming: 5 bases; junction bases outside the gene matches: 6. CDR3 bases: TGCAGCGTTACCGGGACAGGGAGGACTGAAGCTTTCTTT. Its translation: CSVTGTGRTEAFF.

The CDR3 DNA follows: TGTGCCAGCAGTCAGGGCCTAGCGGGAGGGCTCTACGAGCAGTACTTC. It translates to CASSQGLAGGLYEQYF. The chain joins TRBV5-6 to TRBJ2-7, with 12 bases fitting TRBD2. The CDR3 extends over 16 amino acids. The trim removed 5 bases at V and 3 bases at J, leaving 9 bases unmatched. Germline loops: CDR1 SGHDT, CDR2 YYEEEE.

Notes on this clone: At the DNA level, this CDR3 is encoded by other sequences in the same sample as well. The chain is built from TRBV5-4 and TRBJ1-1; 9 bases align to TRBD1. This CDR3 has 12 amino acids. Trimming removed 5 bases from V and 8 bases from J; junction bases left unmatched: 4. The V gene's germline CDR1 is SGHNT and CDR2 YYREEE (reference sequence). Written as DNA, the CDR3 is TGTGCCAGCAGTATGGACAGGGGAGAAGCTTTCTTT. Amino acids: CASSMDRGEAFF.

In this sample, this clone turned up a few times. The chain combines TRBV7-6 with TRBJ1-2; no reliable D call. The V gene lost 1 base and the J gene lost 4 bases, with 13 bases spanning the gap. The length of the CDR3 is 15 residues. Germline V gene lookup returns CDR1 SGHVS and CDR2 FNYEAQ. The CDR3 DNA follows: TGTGCCAGCAGCTTAGACGGTGAAGCCTTCTATGGCTACACCTTC. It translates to CASSLDGEAFYGYTF.

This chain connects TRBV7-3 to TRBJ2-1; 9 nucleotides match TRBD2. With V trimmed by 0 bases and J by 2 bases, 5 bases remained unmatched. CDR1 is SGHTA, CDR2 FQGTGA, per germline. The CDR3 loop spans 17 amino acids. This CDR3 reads CASSLTRTSVTYNEQFF. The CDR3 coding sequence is TGTGCCAGCAGCTTAACGAGGACTAGCGTCACCTACAATGAGCAGTTCTTC.

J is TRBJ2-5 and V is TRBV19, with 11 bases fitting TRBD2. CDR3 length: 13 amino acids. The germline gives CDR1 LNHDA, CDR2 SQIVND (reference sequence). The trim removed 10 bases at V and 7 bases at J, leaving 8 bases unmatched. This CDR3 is CATGLADPGTQYF. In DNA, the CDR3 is TGTGCCACGGGACTAGCGGACCCCGGGACCCAGTACTTC.

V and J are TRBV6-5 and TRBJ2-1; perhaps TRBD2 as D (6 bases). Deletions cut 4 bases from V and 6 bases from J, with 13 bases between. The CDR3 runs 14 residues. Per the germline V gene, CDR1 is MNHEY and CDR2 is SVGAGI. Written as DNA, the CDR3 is TGTGCCAGCAGTTTCCCTGGACTATCCAATGAGCAGTTCTTC. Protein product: CASSFPGLSNEQFF.

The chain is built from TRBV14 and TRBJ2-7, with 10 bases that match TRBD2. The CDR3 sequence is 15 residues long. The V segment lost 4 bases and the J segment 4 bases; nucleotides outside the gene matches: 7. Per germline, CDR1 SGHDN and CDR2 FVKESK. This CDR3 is CASSPLGAGGYEQYF. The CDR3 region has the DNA TGTGCCAGCAGCCCCCTAGGAGCGGGAGGGTACGAGCAGTACTTC.

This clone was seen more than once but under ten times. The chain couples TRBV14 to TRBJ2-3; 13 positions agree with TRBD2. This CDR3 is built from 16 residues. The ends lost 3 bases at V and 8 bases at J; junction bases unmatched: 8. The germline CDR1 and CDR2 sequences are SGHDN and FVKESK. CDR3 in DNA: TGTGCCAGCAGCCAGCTTACTAGCGGGAGGGCCGCTACGCAGTATTTT. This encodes CASSQLTSGRAATQYF. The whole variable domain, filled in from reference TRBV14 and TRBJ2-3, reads EAGVTQFPSHSVIEKGQTVTLRCDPISGHDNLYWYRRVMGKEIKFLLHFVKESKQDESGMPNNRFLAERTGGTYSTLKVQPAELEDSGVYFCASSQLTSGRAATQYFGPGTRLTVL.

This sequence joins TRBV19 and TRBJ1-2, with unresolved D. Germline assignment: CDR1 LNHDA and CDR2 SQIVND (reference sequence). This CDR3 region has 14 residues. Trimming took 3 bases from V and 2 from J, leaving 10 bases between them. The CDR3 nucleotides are TGTGCCAGTAGTATCTCGGCAGGCAACTATGGCTACACCTTC. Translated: CASSISAGNYGYTF.

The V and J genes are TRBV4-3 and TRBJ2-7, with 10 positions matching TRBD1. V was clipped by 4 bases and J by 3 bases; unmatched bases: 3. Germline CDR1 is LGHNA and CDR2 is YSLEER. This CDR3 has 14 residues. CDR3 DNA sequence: TGCGCCAGCAGCCCCGGGACAGGGGTCTACGAGCAGTACTTC. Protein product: CASSPGTGVYEQYF.

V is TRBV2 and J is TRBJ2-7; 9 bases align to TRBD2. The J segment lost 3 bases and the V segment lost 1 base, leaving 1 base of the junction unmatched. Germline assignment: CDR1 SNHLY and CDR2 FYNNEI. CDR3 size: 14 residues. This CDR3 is CASSEETSGYEQYF. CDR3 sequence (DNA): TGTGCCAGCAGTGAAGAGACTAGCGGCTACGAGCAGTACTTC. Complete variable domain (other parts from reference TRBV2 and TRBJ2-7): EPEVTQTPSHQVTQMGQEVILRCVPISNHLYFYWYRQILGQKVEFLVSFYNNEISEKSEIFDDQFSVERPDGSNFTLKIRSTKLEDSAMYFCASSEETSGYEQYFGPGTRLTVT.

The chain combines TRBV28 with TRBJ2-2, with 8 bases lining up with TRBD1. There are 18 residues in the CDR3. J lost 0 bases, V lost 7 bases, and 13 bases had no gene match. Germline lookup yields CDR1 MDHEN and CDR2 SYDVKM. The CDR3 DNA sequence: TGTGCCAGCACTCCCAGCGCCGGACAGGGTGCGAACACCGGGGAGCTGTTTTTT. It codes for CASTPSAGQGANTGELFF.

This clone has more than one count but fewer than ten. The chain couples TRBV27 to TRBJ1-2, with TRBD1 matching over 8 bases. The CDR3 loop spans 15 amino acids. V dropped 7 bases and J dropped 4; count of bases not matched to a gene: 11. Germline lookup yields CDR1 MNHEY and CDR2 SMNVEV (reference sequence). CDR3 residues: CASKKGQGGGYGYTF. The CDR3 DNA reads TGTGCCAGCAAGAAAGGACAGGGCGGGGGCTATGGCTACACCTTC.